This entry lists 21 T cell receptor beta chains sequenced from one sample in a study of HIV-infected patients and healthy controls. TCRdb recomputed calls from the 5' RACE reads with MiXCR, one row per CDR3 protein. The sample records tens of thousands of distinct CDR3 sequences, 15% to 20% being singletons. Sample: CD4+ T cells from blood. The receptors originated from a human donor in good health.

This clonotype was counted ten times or more. The chain links TRBV20-1 to TRBJ2-1; 13 bases fit TRBD2. After removal of 4 bases from V and 3 bases from J, the junction contained 9 bases not matched to a gene. The germline CDR1 and CDR2 sequences are DFQATT and SNEGSKA (reference sequence). The CDR3 is 17 residues long. CDR3 sequence: CSAIGTSGTKIYNEQFF. Here the CDR3 DNA reads TGCAGTGCTATCGGGACTAGCGGGACAAAAATCTACAATGAGCAGTTCTTC.

This chain connects TRBV7-9 to TRBJ1-5; no reliable D call. The V gene's germline CDR1 is SEHNR and CDR2 FQNEAQ (reference sequence). The CDR3 is 12 amino acids. Trimming took off 5 bases at V and 3 bases at J, with 5 bases between the two ends. This chain's CDR3 is CASSRFNQPQHF. DNA of the CDR3: TGTGCCAGCAGCCGGTTCAATCAGCCCCAGCATTTT.

The rearrangement joins TRBV4-3 to TRBJ1-3; D is uncertain. Germline CDR1 is LGHNA and CDR2 is YSLEER. The ends were cut back, 0 bases at V and 1 base at J, with 7 bases in the middle. The CDR3 sequence is 15 residues long. For the CDR3, the DNA is TGCGCCAGCAGCCAAGATAAGACGTCTGGAAACACCATATATTTT. Amino acid sequence: CASSQDKTSGNTIYF.

The chain is built from TRBV5-6 and TRBJ2-7; TRBD1 agrees at 9 bases. There are 16 residues in the CDR3. The V segment lost 0 bases and the J segment 1 base; nucleotides outside the gene matches: 5. Germline CDR1 SGHDT, CDR2 YYEEEE. The chain's CDR3 is CASSLGTGGRSYEQYF. As DNA, the CDR3 is TGTGCCAGCAGCTTGGGAACAGGGGGCCGGTCCTACGAGCAGTACTTC.

The genes are TRBV12-3 or TRBV12-4 and TRBJ1-1, with 7 bases fitting TRBD1. Trimming removed 5 bases from V and 11 bases from J; junction bases left unmatched: 11. The CDR3 has 13 residues. CDR3 region: CASSRQGNVWAFF. DNA of the CDR3: TGTGCCAGCAGTAGACAGGGAAATGTATGGGCTTTCTTT.

CDR3 DNA sequence: TGTGCCTGGAGCTTCAGGGATACGCAGTATTTT. It translates to CAWSFRDTQYF. This rearrangement joins TRBV30 to TRBJ2-3, with D unclear. The CDR3 consists of 11 residues. The germline V gene encodes CDR1 GTSNPN and CDR2 SVGIG (reference sequence). V lost 3 bases and J 6 bases, leaving 7 bases between the germline ends.

This chain connects TRBV7-2 to TRBJ1-2; 11 bases line up with TRBD1. The trim removed 5 bases at V and 6 bases at J, leaving 8 bases unmatched. Germline V gives CDR1 SGHTA, CDR2 FQGNSA. The CDR3 covers 15 residues. CDR3: CASSLRTGGANGYTF. The CDR3 nucleotides are TGTGCCAGCAGCCTGAGGACAGGGGGCGCGAATGGCTACACCTTC.

The genes are TRBV19 and TRBJ2-3; TRBD1 might be the D (7 bases). The CDR3 is 15 amino acids. The V and J ends lost 6 bases and 2 bases respectively, with 15 bases between them. The germline V gene has CDR1 LNHDA and CDR2 SQIVND (reference sequence). In DNA form, the CDR3 reads TGTGCCAGTAGGCGGGACAGATTCAACACAGATACGCAGTATTTT. It encodes CASRRDRFNTDTQYF. Full variable domain (rest looked up from reference TRBV19 and TRBJ2-3): DGGITQSPKYLFRKEGQNVTLSCEQNLNHDAMYWYRQDPGQGLRLIYYSQIVNDFQKGDIAEGYSVSREKKESFPLTVTSAQKNPTAFYLCASRRDRFNTDTQYFGPGTRLTVL.

The rearrangement links TRBV7-9 to TRBJ2-2; D call uncertain. Trimming took off 3 bases at V and 8 bases at J, with 4 bases between the two ends. The CDR3 totals 11 residues. The V gene's germline CDR1 is SEHNR and CDR2 FQNEAQ (reference sequence). The CDR3 loop is CASSFVGELFF. CDR3 nucleotides: TGTGCCAGCAGCTTCGTAGGGGAGCTGTTTTTT.

This clonotype was counted many times. The genes are TRBV7-8 and TRBJ2-2, with unresolved D. The CDR3 totals 13 residues. Deletions cut 5 bases from V and 5 bases from J, with 9 bases between. Germline lookup yields CDR1 SGHVS and CDR2 FQNEAQ. The DNA of the CDR3 is TGTGCCAGCAGCGCTGGAGTTACCGGGGAGCTGTTTTTT. It specifies CASSAGVTGELFF.

CDR3 sequence: CASSEAGDTAYEQYF. The CDR3 nucleotides read TGTGCCAGCAGTGAAGCTGGTGACACCGCCTACGAGCAGTACTTC. This chain links TRBV6-1 with TRBJ2-7; D ambiguous. The germline CDR1 and CDR2 sequences are MNHNS and SASEGT. There are 15 residues in the CDR3. V lost 0 bases and J 2 bases, leaving 11 bases between the germline ends.

The chain has TRBV7-9 and TRBJ2-3, with D possibly matching TRBD1 (6 bases). Trimming removed 5 bases at V and 4 bases at J, with 10 bases between. The germline CDR1 and CDR2 sequences are SEHNR and FQNEAQ (reference sequence). The CDR3 covers 13 residues. The CDR3, as DNA: TGTGCCAGCAGCCCCCAGGGGCCAGATACGCAGTATTTT. Encoded protein: CASSPQGPDTQYF. The whole variable domain, filled in from reference TRBV7-9 and TRBJ2-3, reads DTGVSQNPRHKITKRGQNVTFRCDPISEHNRLYWYRQTLGQGPEFLTYFQNEAQLEKSRLLSDRFSAERPKGSFSTLEIQRTEQGDSAMYLCASSPQGPDTQYFGPGTRLTVL.

In this sample, this clonotype turned up a few times. The chain couples TRBV29-1 to TRBJ1-1, with 8 bases matching TRBD1. V was pared by 0 bases and J by 11 bases, with 8 bases of the junction left unmatched. There are 13 residues in the CDR3. Germline V lookup: CDR1 SQVTM, CDR2 ANQGSEA. CDR3 sequence reads: CSVEDLDRVSAFF. The CDR3 nucleotides are TGCAGCGTTGAAGATCTGGACAGGGTCTCGGCTTTCTTT.

J is TRBJ2-3 and V is TRBV7-2, with D possibly matching TRBD2 (5 bases). The germline V and J ends were trimmed by 6 bases and 0 bases, with 10 bases remaining between them. Germline CDR1 and CDR2: SGHTA and FQGNSA. The CDR3 runs 14 residues. The CDR3: CASRQTTSTDTQYF. The CDR3 coding sequence is TGTGCCAGCAGACAGACTACCAGCACAGATACGCAGTATTTT.

This clonotype was picked up a small number of times. The V gene is TRBV2, the J gene TRBJ2-3, with D possibly being TRBD2 (5 bases). CDR3 length: 10 amino acids. The germline gives CDR1 SNHLY, CDR2 FYNNEI. V was cut by 6 bases and J by 11 bases, with 9 bases left in between. CDR3 sequence (DNA): TGTGCCAGCAGGGACTCCCGGCAGTATTTT. It translates to CASRDSRQYF.

This clonotype was counted between two and nine times. The DNA for the CDR3 is TGTGCCAGCAGTAGACAGGGTGCAACTAATGAAAAACTGTTTTTT. This codes for CASSRQGATNEKLFF. This rearrangement joins TRBV11-2 to TRBJ1-4; 7 nucleotides align to TRBD1. The V segment lost 6 bases and the J segment 0 bases; nucleotides outside the gene matches: 4. Germline V gene sequence: CDR1 SGHAT, CDR2 FQNNGV. This CDR3 contains 15 residues.

This sequence joins TRBV10-3 and TRBJ2-5; TRBD2 matches 11 bases. Unmatched junction bases numbered 5, after V lost 3 bases and J lost 5 bases. CDR1 and CDR2 from the germline V gene are ENHRY and SYGVKD. This CDR3 has 15 amino acids. CDR3 DNA: TGTGCCATCAGTGATAAACTAGCGGGGGTGGAGACCCAGTACTTC. Encoded protein: CAISDKLAGVETQYF.

This clonotype was detected many times. The chain carries TRBV3-1 and TRBJ1-1, with D maybe TRBD1 (6 bases). The germline gives CDR1 LGHDT, CDR2 YNNKEL (reference sequence). This CDR3 contains 14 residues. Trimming cost V 0 bases and J 11 bases, with 16 bases left between them. The CDR3 loop is CASSQDVGGRTAFF. CDR3 DNA: TGTGCCAGCAGCCAAGATGTGGGGGGGCGAACCGCTTTCTTT.

The chain joins TRBV20-1 to TRBJ2-5; 8 nucleotides align to TRBD1. The V gene's germline CDR1 is DFQATT and CDR2 SNEGSKA (reference sequence). J gave up 5 bases and V 5 bases, and 7 bases lay outside the gene matches. The length of the CDR3 is 13 residues. CDR3 bases: TGCAGTGCTCGGACAGGGAGTGGTGAGACCCAGTACTTC. This codes for CSARTGSGETQYF.

This clonotype was counted between two and nine times. The V call is TRBV2, the J call TRBJ2-3; 8 nucleotides match TRBD1. CDR3 length: 18 amino acids. Trimming removed 1 base from V and 0 bases from J; junction bases left unmatched: 9. In germline, CDR1 is SNHLY, CDR2 FYNNEI. CDR3 in amino acids: CASSEGGQGPFSTDTQYF. CDR3 DNA: TGTGCCAGCAGTGAAGGAGGACAGGGCCCCTTTAGCACAGATACGCAGTATTTT.

This clonotype was counted many times. The rearrangement links TRBV29-1 to TRBJ2-6, with D perhaps TRBD1 or TRBD2 (5 bases each). The CDR3 runs to 15 residues. V shed 4 bases and J shed 0 bases, with 10 bases lying between them. Germline V lookup: CDR1 SQVTM, CDR2 ANQGSEA. The CDR3 nucleotides are TGCAGCGTTGTTTGGGGGAGCTCTGGGGCCAACGTCCTGACTTTC. Translated, it gives CSVVWGSSGANVLTF.